Given below is one T cell receptor beta chain in context. Its antigen is undetermined. A much larger clone lies one base from this, so it may be a read error. The authors ran a second PCR of 7 to 11 cycles using a sample-barcoded 5' primer and a J-beta primer mix. A single record per CDR3 protein comes from TCRdb applying MiXCR to the 5' RACE reads. Of 1.5 million to 2 million distinct CDR3 sequences listed, 49% were seen once; the top ten hold over 2%. The authors drew 8 to 10 milliliters of peripheral blood from each donor. The data belong to a study of blood T cells in healthy people across ages. Study-wide findings and caveats: Higher diversity, along with more naive CD4+ cells, distinguished long-lived donors from aged donors. Naive T cell percentage by flow cytometry tracked strongly with beta diversity.

The germline gives CDR1 DFQATT, CDR2 SNEGSKA (reference sequence). Deletions cut 7 bases from V and 10 bases from J, with 27 bases between. The length of the CDR3 is 15 residues. The sample consisted of blood. V usage is TRBV20-1 and J usage is TRBJ2-3; tentative D call: TRBD2 (7 bases). The receptor's source is a woman between 40 and 50 years old in good health. The CDR3 here is CSVTTAPGGLSAQYF. CDR3 DNA sequence: TGCAGTGTTACCACCGCGCCGGGGGGCCTTTCGGCGCAGTATTTT.